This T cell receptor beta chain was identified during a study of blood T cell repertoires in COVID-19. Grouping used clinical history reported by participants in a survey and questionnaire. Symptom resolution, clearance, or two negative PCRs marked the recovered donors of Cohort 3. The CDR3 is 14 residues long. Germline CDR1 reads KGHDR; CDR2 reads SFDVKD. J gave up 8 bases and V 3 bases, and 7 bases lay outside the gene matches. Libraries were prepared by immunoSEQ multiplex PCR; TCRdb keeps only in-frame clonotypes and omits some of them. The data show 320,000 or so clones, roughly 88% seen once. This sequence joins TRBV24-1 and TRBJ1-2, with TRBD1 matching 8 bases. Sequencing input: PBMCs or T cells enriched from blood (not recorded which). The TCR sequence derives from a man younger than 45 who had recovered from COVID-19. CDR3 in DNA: TGTGCCACCAGTGATCCAACAGGGGGTATGGGCTACACCTTC. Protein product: CATSDPTGGMGYTF.